This T cell receptor (beta chain) comes out of a study of glioma-infiltrating T cells. The study, taken as a whole, reports: Above-expected tissue-blood divergence occurred in all gliomas, most in low-grade ones.

As to this clonotype: What it binds is not known.

Germline trimming cut 1 base from V and 7 bases from J; bases unmatched to any gene: 14. The germline V gene encodes CDR1 SGHTA and CDR2 FQGNSA. The CDR3 is made up of 17 amino acids. The iRepertoire nested amplicon-rescue multiplex PCR amplified TCR alpha and beta CDR3s from RNA. Tissue mRNA or PBMC total RNA, 100-400 ng, went into one-step reverse transcription and amplification. MiXCR, applied by TCRdb to the multiplex PCR reads, yields one record per CDR3 protein. The sample gives about 130,000 distinct CDR3 sequences, approximately 24% of which show up once; over 25% is in the top ten. The gene calls are TRBV7-2 and TRBJ1-2, with 8 nucleotides matching TRBD1. The sequence was obtained from a human donor with low-grade glioma or glioblastoma, undergoing nonglioma brain surgery, or in good health (not recorded which). The specimen was glioma tissue, nonneoplastic brain tissue, or PBMCs (not recorded which). The CDR3 nucleotides are TGTGCCAGCAGCTTAGGGACAGGGCAAGGCCAGGGGAGTGGCTACACCTTC. Encoded protein: CASSLGTGQGQGSGYTF.